This T cell receptor (beta chain) was recorded in a study of blood T cell repertoires in COVID-19. About the study: Samples representing acute and convalescent COVID-19 were sourced from the United States, Italy and Spain. T cells, B-cell-depleted T cells, or PBMCs provided the cDNA or gDNA that served as material.

The ends lost 6 bases at V and 5 bases at J; junction bases unmatched: 8. The germline V gene has CDR1 LNHDA and CDR2 SQIVND (reference sequence). CDR3 length: 14 amino acids. Original methodology: It was from reference gene primer amplification that nucleated cell counts were estimated. The table came from immunoSEQ multiplex PCR; TCRdb's copy has only in-frame clones and leaves some out. V, J and clone size reflect that table, while D and trimming were determined from the DNA. The table shows roughly 68,000 clones, with roughly 82% occurring only once. The sequence came from a man aged 80 or over with active COVID-19. V gene TRBV19 combines with J gene TRBJ2-5; 8 nucleotides match TRBD1. The sample was peripheral blood. CDR3 nucleotides: TGTGCCAGTAGCCCCCCCAGGGGGCAGGAGACCCAGTACTTC. This gives the protein CASSPPRGQETQYF.